What follows is one T cell receptor (beta chain) and its context. There are 13 residues in the CDR3. Germline-derived CDR1 and CDR2 are LGHDT and YNNKEL (reference sequence). J lost 2 bases, V lost 5 bases, and 2 bases had no gene match. This entry belongs to a study of blood T cell repertoires in COVID-19. Per the original methods: The assay estimated nucleated cells by amplifying reference gene primers. The repertoire was sequenced with immunoSEQ multiplex PCR; TCRdb's copy has only in-frame clones and lacks some. V and J calls and clone size come straight from that table; D and trimming were deduced from the DNA. The table lists roughly 66,000 clones, 82% of them singletons.

The sequenced material came from peripheral blood. This sequence was found in a man aged 60 to 75 with acute or convalescent COVID-19. This chain connects TRBV3-1 (or the pseudogene TRBV3-2) to TRBJ1-1, with 7 positions matching TRBD1. The CDR3: CASSRTGNTEAFF. CDR3 coding DNA: TGTGCCAGCAGCAGGACAGGTAACACTGAAGCTTTCTTT.